These 8 T cell receptor beta chains came from one sample sequenced in a study of vaccination effects on CD4 cells after COVID-19. These receptors are not linked to any known antigen. Generated by immunoSEQ multiplex PCR, the TCRdb table keeps only in-frame clones and is missing some. The sample carries about 28,000 clones, more than 60% recorded once. Antigen-specific CD4+ T cells were expanded with viral peptide pools in the ViraFEST assay before sequencing. Cultured cells yielded isolated CD4+ T cells after about ten days. The participants, recipients of two vaccine doses, got either BNT162b2 or mRNA-1273. Sequences were derived from CD4+ T cells from PBMCs cultured with HCoV-NL63 spike peptides, sampled after COVID-19 vaccination. The receptor source for this set is a human donor who received a COVID-19 vaccine.

The chain combines TRBV6-5 with TRBJ2-5; D might be TRBD1 (6 bases). Germline loops: CDR1 MNHEY, CDR2 SVGAGI. V was shortened by 10 bases and J by 2 bases, with 14 bases between the two germline ends. CDR3 length: 13 residues. CDR3 sequence: CATSAGVQETQYF. DNA for the CDR3: TGTGCCACTTCTGCAGGGGTTCAAGAGACCCAGTACTTC.

The chain links TRBV4-1 to TRBJ1-5; D is unclear. Trimming took off 4 bases at V and 7 bases at J, with 20 bases between the two ends. This CDR3 spans 16 amino acids. CDR1 and CDR2 from the germline V gene are MGHRA and YSYEKL. CDR3 in amino acids: CASSPYPWVKIQPQHF. CDR3 bases: TGCGCCAGCAGCCCCTATCCCTGGGTCAAAATCCAGCCCCAGCATTTT.

This chain connects TRBV10-3 to TRBJ2-1; TRBD1 is a possible D gene (6 bases). This CDR3 contains 18 residues. CDR1 and CDR2 from the germline V gene are ENHRY and SYGVKD. Trimming removed 4 bases at V and 0 bases at J, with 19 bases between. For the CDR3, the DNA is TGTGCCATCAGTGGACAGCCCAGGGGCCTTAGCTCCTACAATGAGCAGTTCTTC. It specifies CAISGQPRGLSSYNEQFF.

V is TRBV6-5 and J is TRBJ2-7, with D possibly matching TRBD1 (5 bases). Germline CDR1 reads MNHEY; CDR2 reads SVGAGI. V was pared by 6 bases and J by 3 bases, with 15 bases between. The CDR3 has 14 residues. Here the CDR3 DNA reads TGTGCCAGCAGCCCAGCAGACAGAAGCTACGAGCAGTACTTC. Encoded protein: CASSPADRSYEQYF.

This clone was detected a few times. This chain links TRBV6-1 with TRBJ1-1, with D uncertain. V lost 0 bases and J lost 4, with 6 bases in between. This CDR3 is 13 amino acids long. CDR1 MNHNS and CDR2 SASEGT come from the germline V gene. The CDR3 coding sequence is TGTGCCAGCAGTGAAGCCCGGGGCACTGAAGCTTTCTTT. It encodes CASSEARGTEAFF.

The V call is TRBV2, the J call TRBJ1-6, with 7 bases aligning to TRBD1. V gave up 6 bases and J gave up 8 bases; unmatched junction bases: 13. This CDR3 has 16 amino acids. CDR1 is SNHLY and CDR2 is FYNNEI in the germline V gene. DNA for the CDR3: TGTGCCAGCAGCTCAGGGGGTGGGGGTGAGGATTCACCCCTCCACTTT. The encoded protein is CASSSGGGGEDSPLHF.

The V call is TRBV7-8, the J call TRBJ2-3; 9 nucleotides align to TRBD2. The V gene end was trimmed by 1 base and the J gene end by 6 bases; junction bases not matched to a gene: 8. The CDR3 contains 16 residues. Germline CDR1 is SGHVS and CDR2 is FQNEAQ. CDR3 region: CASSLVWRGGPDTQYF. Written as DNA, the CDR3 is TGTGCCAGCAGCTTAGTTTGGCGGGGGGGCCCGGATACGCAGTATTTT. Supplemented by reference TRBV7-8 and TRBJ2-3, the full variable domain reads GAGVSQSPRYKVAKRGQDVALRCDPISGHVSLFWYQQALGQGPEFLTYFQNEAQLDKSGLPSDRFFAERPEGSVSTLKIQRTQQEDSAVYLCASSLVWRGGPDTQYFGPGTRLTVL.

The rearrangement uses TRBV18 and TRBJ1-2; possible D gene TRBD1, 5 bases. Deletions cut 3 bases from V and 3 bases from J, with 11 bases between. Germline values: CDR1 KGHSH, CDR2 LQKENI. There are 14 residues in the CDR3. The CDR3 protein is CASSPPGRDYGYTF. For the CDR3, the DNA is TGTGCCAGCTCACCTCCAGGGCGGGACTATGGCTACACCTTC.